This TCR beta chain is from a study of blood T cell repertoires in COVID-19. TCRdb's copy holds only in-frame clones and misses some; the assay was immunoSEQ multiplex PCR. The table has 240,000 or so clones, approximately 80% seen once. The clonotype originates from a woman under 30 with acute or convalescent COVID-19. Sequencing was carried out using peripheral blood.

Here the CDR3 DNA reads TGCAGCGCACTAGGAAACACTGAAGCTTTCTTT. This codes for CSALGNTEAFF. The gene calls are TRBV29-1 and TRBJ1-1; the D is unclear. This CDR3 comprises 11 residues. The germline V gene has CDR1 SQVTM and CDR2 ANQGSEA. V was shortened by 7 bases and J by 2 bases, with 8 bases between the two germline ends.